These 26 T cell receptor beta chains came from one sample sequenced in a study of PD-L1 blockade in urothelial cancer. Sequencing was performed with immunoSEQ multiplex PCR; in TCRdb, only in-frame clones are kept and a portion is missing. The profile shows about 110,000 clones, about 85% of them singletons. This material consisted of PBMCs, taken around atezolizumab (anti-PD-L1) treatment. The receptors here all came from a man in his fifties or sixties with urothelial cancer.

The rearrangement uses TRBV19 and TRBJ2-1; 7 bases are a match to TRBD1. CDR3 length: 12 residues. The germline V gene has CDR1 LNHDA and CDR2 SQIVND (reference sequence). J was trimmed by 13 bases and V by 6 bases; bases with no gene match: 9. The CDR3 loop is CASSLDRKRQFF. In nucleotides, the CDR3 is TGTGCCAGTAGCCTGGACAGGAAGCGTCAGTTCTTC.

The chain carries TRBV5-1 and TRBJ1-1, with D uncertain. The length of the CDR3 is 18 residues. Germline loops: CDR1 SGHRS, CDR2 YFSETQ. Trimming shortened V by 4 bases and J by 1 base, and 23 bases separated the two germline ends. CDR3 bases: TGCGCCAGCAGCGCGCGCACATCCGGGGAAAGGAGGAACACTGAAGCTTTCTTT. Encoded protein: CASSARTSGERRNTEAFF.

V gene TRBV5-5 combines with J gene TRBJ1-3, with unresolved D. The CDR3 runs to 15 residues. Germline-derived CDR1 and CDR2 are SGHKS and YYEKEE (reference sequence). Between the trimmed V and J ends, which lost 2 bases and 0 bases, there was a span of 9 bases. The CDR3 is CASSFRLSSGNTIYF. The CDR3 DNA follows: TGTGCCAGCAGCTTTCGACTGAGCTCTGGAAACACCATATATTTT. Using reference TRBV5-5 and TRBJ1-3 for the parts outside the CDR3, the full variable domain is DAGVTQSPTHLIKTRGQQVTLRCSPISGHKSVSWYQQVLGQGPQFIFQYYEKEERGRGNFPDRFSARQFPNYSSELNVNALLLGDSALYLCASSFRLSSGNTIYFGEGSWLTVV.

The chain recombines TRBV28 with TRBJ2-7; the match to TRBD2 covers 8 bases. CDR3 size: 17 residues. In germline, CDR1 is MDHEN, CDR2 SYDVKM. V lost 4 bases and J lost 1; bases outside the gene matches: 12. In DNA form, the CDR3 reads TGTGCCAGCAGTTCCGGGAGGGCCGGTTTTAAATCCTACGAGCAGTACTTC. This codes for CASSSGRAGFKSYEQYF.

The genes are TRBV6-1 and TRBJ2-1; 9 positions agree with TRBD2. V trimming: 7 bases; J trimming: 6 bases; junction bases outside the gene matches: 7. Germline values: CDR1 MNHNS, CDR2 SASEGT. CDR3 length: 14 amino acids. CDR3 in DNA: TGTGCCAGCAACACGGGACTAGCACCCAATGAGCAGTTCTTC. Its translation: CASNTGLAPNEQFF.

This clone was counted only a few times. The chain couples TRBV29-1 to TRBJ1-1, with D possibly being TRBD1 (6 bases). The V gene's germline CDR1 is SQVTM and CDR2 ANQGSEA. The CDR3 runs 11 residues. V was clipped by 6 bases and J by 1 base, with 6 bases between them. This CDR3 is CSVGQNTEAFF. The CDR3 coding sequence is TGCAGCGTGGGACAGAACACTGAAGCTTTCTTT.

J is TRBJ2-7 and V is TRBV18, with TRBD2 as a possible D gene (5 bases). Germline CDR1 reads KGHSH; CDR2 reads LQKENI. V lost 3 bases to trimming and J lost 2 bases, with 11 bases between them. The CDR3 consists of 14 residues. CDR3 protein: CASSPSSSAYEQYF. For the CDR3, the DNA is TGTGCCAGCTCACCTTCTAGCTCGGCCTACGAGCAGTACTTC.

This clone was seen just once. This chain links TRBV19 with TRBJ1-5, with 8 bases lining up with TRBD1. CDR1 is LNHDA, CDR2 SQIVND, per germline (reference sequence). The CDR3 runs to 16 residues. With V trimmed by 3 bases and J by 3 bases, 7 bases remained unmatched. The CDR3 DNA reads TGTGCCAGTAGTATTCGGACAGGGATTAACAATCAGCCCCAGCATTTT. Protein sequence: CASSIRTGINNQPQHF.

The chain is built from TRBV5-4 and TRBJ2-7, with D possibly being TRBD1 (6 bases). V lost 2 bases to trimming and J lost 3 bases, with 12 bases between them. From germline, CDR1 is SGHNT and CDR2 YYREEE (reference sequence). This CDR3 has 14 amino acids. The CDR3 DNA is TGTGCCAGCAGCTTCGACGACAGGTTCTACGAGCAGTACTTC. It specifies CASSFDDRFYEQYF.

The chain has TRBV2 and TRBJ2-5; maybe TRBD2 (5 bases). Trimming left V 7 bases short and J 4 bases short, with 19 bases between. The CDR3 length is 15 residues. CDR1 and CDR2 (germline): SNHLY, FYNNEI. The CDR3 DNA sequence: TGTGCCAGCACCGAGAGCCGGGATTCGAGAGAGACCCAGTACTTC. Translated: CASTESRDSRETQYF.

The chain couples TRBV5-4 to TRBJ1-1; possibly TRBD1 for D (6 bases). The ends were cut back, 4 bases at V and 6 bases at J, with 13 bases in the middle. Germline CDR1 and CDR2: SGHNT and YYREEE (reference sequence). The CDR3 runs 13 residues. CDR3 nucleotide sequence: TGTGCCAGCAGCCTGGGGTGGACAGCTGAAGCTTTCTTT. It encodes CASSLGWTAEAFF.

The V call is TRBV5-4, the J call TRBJ2-2, with 11 bases aligning to TRBD2. Germline trimming cut 5 bases from V and 6 bases from J; bases unmatched to any gene: 9. The CDR3 totals 16 residues. Per germline, CDR1 SGHNT and CDR2 YYREEE (reference sequence). In nucleotides, the CDR3 is TGTGCCAGCAGTCTACTAGCGGGAGTTTCCCCCGGGGAGCTGTTTTTT. It specifies CASSLLAGVSPGELFF.

V and J are TRBV28 and TRBJ1-5, with TRBD1 matching over 9 bases. From germline, CDR1 is MDHEN and CDR2 SYDVKM. The CDR3 is made up of 15 amino acids. V lost 3 bases and J lost 6; bases outside the gene matches: 6. The DNA of the CDR3 is TGTGCCAGCAGTTTGCTGACAGGGGGAGGTCAGCCCCAGCATTTT. The encoded protein is CASSLLTGGGQPQHF.

This chain links TRBV6-1 with TRBJ2-7; no reliable D call. CDR3 length equals 12 residues. CDR1 and CDR2 (germline): MNHNS, SASEGT. V lost 7 bases and J lost 2, with 9 bases in between. The CDR3 loop reads CASNQKAYEQYF. The CDR3 bases are TGTGCCAGCAACCAGAAAGCCTACGAGCAGTACTTC.

The chain combines TRBV5-1 with TRBJ2-2; TRBD2 aligns across 14 bases. CDR1 SGHRS and CDR2 YFSETQ come from the germline V gene. This CDR3 is 20 amino acids long. J lost 3 bases, V lost 5 bases, and 15 bases had no gene match. This CDR3 reads CASSTLPGLAGVLDTGELFF. DNA for the CDR3: TGCGCCAGCAGTACCCTTCCGGGACTAGCGGGAGTTTTGGACACCGGGGAGCTGTTTTTT. The whole variable domain, filled in from reference TRBV5-1 and TRBJ2-2, reads KAGVTQTPRYLIKTRGQQVTLSCSPISGHRSVSWYQQTPGQGLQFLFEYFSETQRNKGNFPGRFSGRQFSNSRSEMNVSTLELGDSALYLCASSTLPGLAGVLDTGELFFGEGSRLTVL.

This clone was detected once. Relative to the germline gene, one junction end is altered; a read error may explain this. The rearrangement joins TRBV7-7 to TRBJ2-7; a weak D match, TRBD2 (6 bases). The CDR3 runs to 13 residues. Germline lookup yields CDR1 SSHAT and CDR2 FNYEAQ (reference sequence). The CDR3 DNA follows: TGTGCTAGCAGCGCGGGGACGCAATACGAGCAGTACTTC. Protein sequence: CASSAGTQYEQYF.

J is TRBJ1-3 and V is TRBV6-5; TRBD1 might be the D (6 bases). Trimming took 10 bases from V and 4 from J, leaving 20 bases between them. Germline loops: CDR1 MNHEY, CDR2 SVGAGI. This CDR3 is 15 amino acids long. The CDR3 sequence: CATQPFGTSGNTIYF. CDR3 in DNA: TGTGCCACCCAGCCCTTCGGGACATCAGGAAACACCATATATTTT.

The V and J genes are TRBV5-1 and TRBJ2-2, with TRBD2 matching over 7 bases. The J segment lost 3 bases and the V segment lost 4 bases, leaving 6 bases of the junction unmatched. The CDR3 has 15 amino acids. Per germline, CDR1 SGHRS and CDR2 YFSETQ. The CDR3 here is CASSPTSLDTGELFF. The CDR3 nucleotides read TGCGCCAGCAGCCCGACTAGCCTCGACACCGGGGAGCTGTTTTTT.

The chain joins TRBV7-3 to TRBJ2-7, with TRBD1 identical over 11 bases. The trim removed 4 bases at V and 2 bases at J, leaving 4 bases unmatched. The CDR3 runs 15 residues. Germline V gene data show CDR1 as SGHTA and CDR2 as FQGTGA. The CDR3 loop is CASSSGTGGPYEQYF. CDR3 DNA sequence: TGTGCCAGCAGCTCCGGGACAGGGGGACCCTACGAGCAGTACTTC. The full variable domain, in which reference TRBV7-3 and TRBJ2-7 provide the parts outside the CDR3, is GAGVSQTPSNKVTEKGKYVELRCDPISGHTALYWYRQSLGQGPEFLIYFQGTGAADDSGLPNDRFFAVRPEGSVSTLKIQRTERGDSAVYLCASSSGTGGPYEQYFGPGTRLTVT.

The gene calls are TRBV4-2 and TRBJ2-7; 9 bases agree with TRBD2. The V gene end was trimmed by 3 bases and the J gene end by 4 bases; junction bases not matched to a gene: 4. This CDR3 comprises 14 residues. Germline assignment: CDR1 LGHNA and CDR2 YNFKEQ. In nucleotides, the CDR3 is TGTGCCAGCAGCCATAGCGGGAGACTGTACGAGCAGTACTTC. Translating it yields CASSHSGRLYEQYF.

The chain uses TRBV4-1 and TRBJ1-2; tentative D call: TRBD1 (5 bases). This CDR3 contains 16 residues. V shed 4 bases and J shed 1 base, with 16 bases lying between them. CDR1 is MGHRA and CDR2 is YSYEKL in the germline V gene. In nucleotides, the CDR3 is TGCGCCAGCAGCCCAACAAGGTGGGACTTTAACTATGGCTACACCTTC. Translated: CASSPTRWDFNYGYTF.

V gene TRBV29-1 combines with J gene TRBJ1-1, with D maybe TRBD1 (5 bases). The CDR3 runs 13 residues. V was pared by 7 bases and J by 0 bases, with 12 bases between. Germline V gene data show CDR1 as SQVTM and CDR2 as ANQGSEA. CDR3 bases: TGCAGCGCCGGACATGGCTTGAACACTGAAGCTTTCTTT. Its translation is CSAGHGLNTEAFF. Combining the CDR3 with reference TRBV29-1 and TRBJ1-1 gives the whole variable domain SAVISQKPSRDICQRGTSLTIQCQVDSQVTMMFWYRQQPGQSLTLIATANQGSEATYESGFVIDKFPISRPNLTFSTLTVSNMSPEDSSIYLCSAGHGLNTEAFFGQGTRLTVV.

The rearrangement joins TRBV9 to TRBJ2-3, with no clear D. The length of the CDR3 is 10 residues. Trimming pared 7 bases from V and 6 bases from J, leaving 6 bases between. The germline CDR1 and CDR2 sequences are SGDLS and YYNGEE. DNA for the CDR3: TGTGCCAGCGGTCGGGATACGCAGTATTTT. Translating it yields CASGRDTQYF.

The CDR3 DNA reads TGTGCCAGCAGGGACCGGGACAGGGGGCCTGGCTACACCTTC. It encodes CASRDRDRGPGYTF. The chain is built from TRBV6-1 and TRBJ1-2; 12 nucleotides align to TRBD1. The CDR3 runs 14 residues. Germline CDR1 MNHNS, CDR2 SASEGT. Unmatched junction bases numbered 6, after V lost 6 bases and J lost 7 bases.

The J gene is TRBJ2-5, the V gene TRBV11-2, with TRBD1 as a possible D gene (6 bases). Germline CDR1 and CDR2: SGHAT and FQNNGV. V was cut by 1 base and J by 5 bases, with 14 bases left in between. There are 15 residues in the CDR3. Written as DNA, the CDR3 is TGTGCCAGCAGCTTAGGTCCGGCAGGGGCTGAGACCCAGTACTTC. Translating gives CASSLGPAGAETQYF.

The CDR3 DNA sequence: TGTGCCATCCTAGGGGGACAAGTTACCTACAATGAGCAGTTCTTC. Protein: CAILGGQVTYNEQFF. V is TRBV10-3 and J is TRBJ2-1; TRBD1 is a possible D gene (6 bases). In germline, CDR1 is ENHRY, CDR2 SYGVKD. Trimming pared 8 bases from V and 2 bases from J, leaving 16 bases between. CDR3 length: 15 residues.